This T cell receptor beta chain stems from a study of regulatory T cells in long-lasting Graves disease. To make TCR beta libraries, researchers used iRepertoire HTBI primers and Arm-PCR of CDR3 regions. TCRdb redid the calling of the multiplex PCR reads with MiXCR, one entry per CDR3 protein. The sample shows about 350,000 distinct CDR3 sequences, around 16% of them seen only once. The V and J ends lost 2 bases and 1 base respectively, with 8 bases between them. The CDR3 runs to 14 residues. This clonotype has at least ten counts. Time point meaning: newly diagnosed GD, antithyroid drugs for less than 3 months. Generation of the TCR library employed RNA extracted from PBMCs. These sequences were also reported in another study, on T cells in Graves' hyperthyroidism and ophthalmopathy. That paper states: For Graves' hyperthyroidism to be stable, ophthalmopathy could not progress within 18 months. RT-PCR in the first round (using the HTBI primer set) targeted the TCR CDR3.

The chain employs TRBV12-3 or TRBV12-4 and TRBJ1-1; D might be TRBD1 (6 bases). The receptor comes from a woman younger than 35 with Graves disease. The source material was peripheral blood mononuclear cells (PBMCs), sampled at new diagnosis, from a patient treated with antithyroid drugs. In nucleotides, the CDR3 is TGTGCCAGCAGTTTACGGACAGCGAACACTGAAGCTTTCTTT. Protein: CASSLRTANTEAFF.